This T cell receptor beta chain emerged from a study of cytomegalovirus exposure and HLA in healthy donors. V was clipped by 6 bases and J by 1 base, with 12 bases between them. Germline V gene lookup returns CDR1 SQVTM and CDR2 ANQGSEA. The CDR3 covers 13 residues. As to this clone: The antigen remains undetermined.

Findings of the study overall: Around 160 TCR beta chains were listed as cytomegalovirus-associated.

The PCR made use of 60 Vbeta and 13 Jbeta primers. The assay was immunoSEQ multiplex PCR, and TCRdb's table has in-frame clones only and misses some. There are 50,000 to 70,000 clones in the sample; just under 75% occur only once, and about 7% lies in the top ten. The specimen sequenced was PBMCs. V usage is TRBV29-1 and J usage is TRBJ1-1; D unclear. The origin of this receptor is a man aged 25 to 45 in good health and CMV-seropositive. The chain's CDR3 is CSVGGRANTEAFF. The CDR3 DNA is TGCAGCGTCGGAGGGCGGGCGAACACTGAAGCTTTCTTT. The variable domain in full, completed from reference TRBV29-1 and TRBJ1-1, reads SAVISQKPSRDICQRGTSLTIQCQVDSQVTMMFWYRQQPGQSLTLIATANQGSEATYESGFVIDKFPISRPNLTFSTLTVSNMSPEDSSIYLCSVGGRANTEAFFGQGTRLTVV.